Listed here are 4 T cell receptor beta chains from one sample, sequenced in a study of PD-1 blockade in classical Hodgkin lymphoma. Time point: cycle 4 day 1 (C4D1), after six to seven weeks of nivolumab. Each patient experienced a relapse that followed autologous stem cell transplantation, and brentuximab vedotin exposure varied. Assay used: immunoSEQ multiplex PCR; TCRdb lists only in-frame clones, some missing. The sample records some 30,000 clones, approximately 68% being singletons. The sequences come from peripheral blood mononuclear cells (PBMCs), collected before the fourth cycle of nivolumab. Source of these receptors: a human donor with classical Hodgkin lymphoma.

The CDR3 nucleotides are TGTGCCAGCAGCCCCGGGCCCGGACAGGGGGTGGGGGGCGTCCTGACTTTC. Protein sequence: CASSPGPGQGVGGVLTF. The chain has TRBV11-2 and TRBJ2-6; 10 positions match TRBD1. The length of the CDR3 is 17 residues. Germline values: CDR1 SGHAT, CDR2 FQNNGV. V trimming: 5 bases; J trimming: 12 bases; junction bases outside the gene matches: 16.

V is TRBV5-8 and J is TRBJ1-2; D remains unclear. The CDR3 contains 14 residues. Germline-derived CDR1 and CDR2 are SGHTS and YDEGEE. V lost 4 bases and J 0 bases, leaving 10 bases between the germline ends. The CDR3 DNA sequence: TGTGCCAGCAGCCTGGGTAGGACTAACTATGGCTACACCTTC. Amino acid sequence: CASSLGRTNYGYTF.

This chain links TRBV5-1 with TRBJ2-7, with 10 bases fitting TRBD1. Germline CDR1 is SGHRS and CDR2 is YFSETQ. The trim removed 4 bases at V and 2 bases at J, leaving 6 bases unmatched. The CDR3 spans 15 residues. As DNA, the CDR3 is TGCGCCAGCAGCCCTGGGACAGGGGCCCCCTACGAGCAGTACTTC. Residues: CASSPGTGAPYEQYF.

This chain joins TRBV7-2 and TRBJ2-7; D is uncertain. V gave up 1 base and J gave up 3 bases, with 4 bases separating them. This CDR3 contains 12 residues. The germline V gene encodes CDR1 SGHTA and CDR2 FQGNSA. The CDR3 DNA sequence: TGTGCCAGCAGCTTAGACCACTACGAGCAGTACTTC. It yields the protein CASSLDHYEQYF.